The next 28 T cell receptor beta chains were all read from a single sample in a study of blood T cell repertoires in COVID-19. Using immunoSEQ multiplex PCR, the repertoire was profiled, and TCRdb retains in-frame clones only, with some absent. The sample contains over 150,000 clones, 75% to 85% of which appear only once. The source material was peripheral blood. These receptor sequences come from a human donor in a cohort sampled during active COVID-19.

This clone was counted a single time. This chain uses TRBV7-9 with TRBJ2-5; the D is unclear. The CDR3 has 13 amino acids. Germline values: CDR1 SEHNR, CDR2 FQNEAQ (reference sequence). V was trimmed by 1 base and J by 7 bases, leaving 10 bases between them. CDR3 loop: CASSLGPPGTQYF. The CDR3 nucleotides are TGTGCCAGCAGCTTAGGGCCCCCAGGGACCCAGTACTTC.

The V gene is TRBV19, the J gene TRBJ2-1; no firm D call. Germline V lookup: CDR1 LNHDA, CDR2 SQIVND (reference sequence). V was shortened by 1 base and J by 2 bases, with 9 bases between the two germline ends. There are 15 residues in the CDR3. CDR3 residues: CASSIVARTYNEQFF. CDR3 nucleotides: TGTGCCAGTAGTATAGTGGCTAGAACCTACAATGAGCAGTTCTTC.

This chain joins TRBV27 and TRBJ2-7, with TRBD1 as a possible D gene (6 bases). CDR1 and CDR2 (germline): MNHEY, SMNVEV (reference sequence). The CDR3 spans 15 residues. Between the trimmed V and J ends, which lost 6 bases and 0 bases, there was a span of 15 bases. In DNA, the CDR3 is TGTGCCAGCAGAAAAAAATCAGGGGACTCCTACGAGCAGTACTTC. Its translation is CASRKKSGDSYEQYF.

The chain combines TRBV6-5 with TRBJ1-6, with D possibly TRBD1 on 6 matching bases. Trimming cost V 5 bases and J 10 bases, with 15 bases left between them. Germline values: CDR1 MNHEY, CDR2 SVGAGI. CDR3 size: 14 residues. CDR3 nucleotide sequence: TGTGCCAGCAGTACACAGGGTTCGGGGTCACCCCTCCACTTT. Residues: CASSTQGSGSPLHF.

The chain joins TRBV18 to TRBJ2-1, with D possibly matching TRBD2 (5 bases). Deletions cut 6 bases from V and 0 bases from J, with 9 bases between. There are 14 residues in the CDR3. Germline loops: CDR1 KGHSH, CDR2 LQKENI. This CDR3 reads CASSRGGSYNEQFF. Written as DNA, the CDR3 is TGTGCCAGCTCCAGAGGAGGCTCCTACAATGAGCAGTTCTTC.

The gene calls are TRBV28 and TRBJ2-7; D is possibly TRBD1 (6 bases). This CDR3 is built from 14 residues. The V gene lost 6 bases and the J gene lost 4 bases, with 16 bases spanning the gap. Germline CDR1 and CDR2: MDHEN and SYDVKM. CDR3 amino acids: CASRTGTPPYEQYF. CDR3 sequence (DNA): TGTGCCAGCAGAACCGGGACACCTCCTTACGAGCAGTACTTC.

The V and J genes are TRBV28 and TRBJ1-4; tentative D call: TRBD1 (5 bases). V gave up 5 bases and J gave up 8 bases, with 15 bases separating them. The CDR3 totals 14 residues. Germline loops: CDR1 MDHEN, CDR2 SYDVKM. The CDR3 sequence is CASSRTRLGEKLFF. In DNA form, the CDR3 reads TGTGCCAGCAGTAGGACACGTCTGGGGGAAAAACTGTTTTTT.

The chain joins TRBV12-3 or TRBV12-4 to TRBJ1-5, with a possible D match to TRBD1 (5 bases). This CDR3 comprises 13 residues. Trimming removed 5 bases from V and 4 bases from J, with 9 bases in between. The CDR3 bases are TGTGCCAGCAGTGAACAGGAAAATCAGCCCCAGCATTTT. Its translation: CASSEQENQPQHF.

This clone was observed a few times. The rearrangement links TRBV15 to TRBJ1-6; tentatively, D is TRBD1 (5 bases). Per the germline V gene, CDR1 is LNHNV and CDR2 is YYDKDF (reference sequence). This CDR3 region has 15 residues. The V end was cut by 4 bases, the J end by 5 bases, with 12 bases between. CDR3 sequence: CATSMGGSDNSPLHF. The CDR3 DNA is TGTGCCACCAGCATGGGGGGGTCGGATAATTCACCCCTCCACTTT. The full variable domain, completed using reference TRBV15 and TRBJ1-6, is DAMVIQNPRYQVTQFGKPVTLSCSQTLNHNVMYWYQQKSSQAPKLLFHYYDKDFNNEADTPDNFQSRRPNTSFCFLDIRSPGLGDTAMYLCATSMGGSDNSPLHFGNGTRLTVT.

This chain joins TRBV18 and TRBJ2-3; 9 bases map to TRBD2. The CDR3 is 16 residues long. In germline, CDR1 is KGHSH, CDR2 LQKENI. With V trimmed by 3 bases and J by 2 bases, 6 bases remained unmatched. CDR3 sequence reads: CASSPPRTSATDTQYF. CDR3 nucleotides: TGTGCCAGCTCACCCCCCCGGACTAGCGCCACAGATACGCAGTATTTT.

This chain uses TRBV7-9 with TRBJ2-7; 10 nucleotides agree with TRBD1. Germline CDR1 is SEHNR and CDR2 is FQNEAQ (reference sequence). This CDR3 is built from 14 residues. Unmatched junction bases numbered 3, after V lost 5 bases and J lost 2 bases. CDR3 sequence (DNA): TGTGCCAGCAGCCCTGGACAGGGGGCCTACGAGCAGTACTTC. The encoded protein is CASSPGQGAYEQYF.

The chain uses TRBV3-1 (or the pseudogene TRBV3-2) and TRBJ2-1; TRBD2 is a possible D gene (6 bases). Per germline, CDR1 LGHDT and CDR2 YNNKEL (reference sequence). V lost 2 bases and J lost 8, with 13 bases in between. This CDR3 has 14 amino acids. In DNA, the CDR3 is TGTGCCAGCAGCCAAACGGGAGATCCCCATGAGCAGTTCTTC. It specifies CASSQTGDPHEQFF.

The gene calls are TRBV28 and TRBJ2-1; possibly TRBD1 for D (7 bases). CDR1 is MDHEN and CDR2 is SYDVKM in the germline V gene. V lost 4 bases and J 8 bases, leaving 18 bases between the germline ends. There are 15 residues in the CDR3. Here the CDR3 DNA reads TGTGCCAGCAGTTCGACAGGGACTCATTATGATGAGCAGTTCTTC. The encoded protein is CASSSTGTHYDEQFF.

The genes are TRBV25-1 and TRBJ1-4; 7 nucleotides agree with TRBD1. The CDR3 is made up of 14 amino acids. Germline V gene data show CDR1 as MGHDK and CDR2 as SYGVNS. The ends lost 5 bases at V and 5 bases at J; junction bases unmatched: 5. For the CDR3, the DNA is TGTGCCAGCAGTTTCCCAGGGGGGAATGAAAAACTGTTTTTT. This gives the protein CASSFPGGNEKLFF. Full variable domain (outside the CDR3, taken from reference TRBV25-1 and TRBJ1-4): EADIYQTPRYLVIGTGKKITLECSQTMGHDKMYWYQQDPGMELHLIHYSYGVNSTEKGDLSSESTVSRIRTEHFPLTLESARPSHTSQYLCASSFPGGNEKLFFGSGTQLSVL.

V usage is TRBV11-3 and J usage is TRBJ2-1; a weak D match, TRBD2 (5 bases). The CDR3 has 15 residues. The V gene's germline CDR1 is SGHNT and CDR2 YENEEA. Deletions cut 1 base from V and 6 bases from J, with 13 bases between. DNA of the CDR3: TGTGCCAGCAGCTTAGGTAGAGCGGTAGGCAATGAGCAGTTCTTC. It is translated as CASSLGRAVGNEQFF.

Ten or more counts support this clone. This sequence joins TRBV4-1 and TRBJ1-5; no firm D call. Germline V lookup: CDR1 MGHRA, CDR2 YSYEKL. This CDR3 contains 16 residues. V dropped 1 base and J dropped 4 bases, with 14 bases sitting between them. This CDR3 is CASSQGRRYGNQPQHF. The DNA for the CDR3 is TGCGCCAGCAGCCAAGGGAGGAGGTATGGGAATCAGCCCCAGCATTTT.

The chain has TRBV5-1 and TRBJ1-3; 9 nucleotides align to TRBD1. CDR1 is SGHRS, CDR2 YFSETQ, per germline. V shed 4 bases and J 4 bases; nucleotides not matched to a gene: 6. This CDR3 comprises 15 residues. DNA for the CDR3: TGCGCCAGCAGCCCTACGGGACAGGGAGGAAACACCATATATTTT. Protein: CASSPTGQGGNTIYF.

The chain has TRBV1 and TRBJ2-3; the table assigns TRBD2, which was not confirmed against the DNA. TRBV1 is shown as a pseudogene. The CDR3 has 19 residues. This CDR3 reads CTSTSTGLAGGRGADTQYF. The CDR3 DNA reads TGCACCAGCACTTCCACCGGACTAGCGGGAGGGAGGGGCGCAGATACGCAGTATTTT.

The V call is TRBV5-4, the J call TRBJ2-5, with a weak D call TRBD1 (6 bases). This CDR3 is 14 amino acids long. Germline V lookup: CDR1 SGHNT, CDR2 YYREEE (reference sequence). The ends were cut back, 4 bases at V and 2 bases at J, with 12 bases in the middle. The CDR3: CASSVRTAQETQYF. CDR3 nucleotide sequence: TGTGCCAGCAGCGTACGGACAGCACAAGAGACCCAGTACTTC.

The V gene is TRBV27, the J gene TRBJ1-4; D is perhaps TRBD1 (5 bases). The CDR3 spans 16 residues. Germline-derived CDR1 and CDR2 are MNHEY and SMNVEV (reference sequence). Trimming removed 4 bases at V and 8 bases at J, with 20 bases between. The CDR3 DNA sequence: TGTGCCAGCAGTTCCCGGACATATAATAATCTGGAAAAACTGTTTTTT. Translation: CASSSRTYNNLEKLFF.

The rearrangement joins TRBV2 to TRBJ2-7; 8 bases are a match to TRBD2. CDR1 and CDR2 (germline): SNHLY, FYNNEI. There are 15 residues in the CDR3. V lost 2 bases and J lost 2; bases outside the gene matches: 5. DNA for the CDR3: TGTGCCAGCAGTGAACGGTCGGGAGGGCCCTACGAGCAGTACTTC. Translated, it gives CASSERSGGPYEQYF.

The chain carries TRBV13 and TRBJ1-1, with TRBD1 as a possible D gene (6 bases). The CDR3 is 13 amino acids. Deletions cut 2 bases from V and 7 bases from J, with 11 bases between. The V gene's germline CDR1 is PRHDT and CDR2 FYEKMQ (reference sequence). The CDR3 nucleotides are TGTGCCAGCAGCTTATGGGGGCTAGGTGAAGCTTTCTTT. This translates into CASSLWGLGEAFF.

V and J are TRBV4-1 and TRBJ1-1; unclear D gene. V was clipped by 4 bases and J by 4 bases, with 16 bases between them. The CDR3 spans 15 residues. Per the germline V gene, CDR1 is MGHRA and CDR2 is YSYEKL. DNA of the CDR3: TGCGCCAGCAGCCCCTCGGCGGGCCTGGGCACTGAAGCTTTCTTT. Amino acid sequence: CASSPSAGLGTEAFF.

The CDR3 nucleotides read TGTGCCACCTCCGGGGACAGGGGGTTAGGTCAGCCCCAGCATTTT. This gives the protein CATSGDRGLGQPQHF. The V gene is TRBV15, the J gene TRBJ1-5, with TRBD1 matching 11 bases. This CDR3 comprises 15 residues. Germline assignment: CDR1 LNHNV and CDR2 YYDKDF (reference sequence). V shed 8 bases and J 6 bases; nucleotides not matched to a gene: 9.

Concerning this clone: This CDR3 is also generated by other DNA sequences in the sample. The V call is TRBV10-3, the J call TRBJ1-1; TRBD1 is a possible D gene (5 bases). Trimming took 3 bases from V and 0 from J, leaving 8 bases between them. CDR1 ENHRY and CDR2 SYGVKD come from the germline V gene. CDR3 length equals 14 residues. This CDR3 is CAISERGMNTEAFF. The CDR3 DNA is TGTGCCATCAGTGAAAGGGGCATGAACACTGAAGCTTTCTTT.

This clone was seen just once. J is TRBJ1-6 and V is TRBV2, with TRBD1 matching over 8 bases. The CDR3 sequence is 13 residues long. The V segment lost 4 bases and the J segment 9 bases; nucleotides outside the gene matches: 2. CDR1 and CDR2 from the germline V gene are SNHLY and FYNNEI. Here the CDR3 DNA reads TGTGCCAGCAGTGGACAGGGGACTTCACCCCTCCACTTT. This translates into CASSGQGTSPLHF.

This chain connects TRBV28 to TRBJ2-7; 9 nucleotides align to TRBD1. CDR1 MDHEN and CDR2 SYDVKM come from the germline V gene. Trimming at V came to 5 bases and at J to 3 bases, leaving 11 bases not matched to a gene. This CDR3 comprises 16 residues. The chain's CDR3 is CASSHTGTGSYYEQYF. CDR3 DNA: TGTGCCAGCAGTCATACCGGGACAGGGTCCTACTACGAGCAGTACTTC.

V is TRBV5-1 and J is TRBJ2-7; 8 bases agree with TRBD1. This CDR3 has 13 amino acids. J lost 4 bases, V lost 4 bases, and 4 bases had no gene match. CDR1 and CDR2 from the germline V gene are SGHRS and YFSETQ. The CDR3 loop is CASSHDRGYEQYF. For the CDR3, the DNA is TGCGCCAGCAGCCATGACAGGGGTTACGAGCAGTACTTC.